A selection of T cell receptor beta chains follows, all from one sample in a study of cytomegalovirus exposure and HLA in healthy donors. Produced via immunoSEQ multiplex PCR; TCRdb's table is partial and in-frame only. The profile shows about 180,000 clones, around 77% of them singletons. Sequencing was performed on PBMCs. All receptors derive from a man aged 55 to 70 in good health and CMV-seronegative. CDR3s include the opening cysteine and the closing phenylalanine or tryptophan. A D gene is named only where the DNA matches it firmly. Clone sizes are given selectively: once, few, many, or a class where the clone is expanded.

j_call: TRBJ2-2
clone_size: .
v_call: TRBV11-2
d_call: .
cdr3_nt: TGTGCCAGCAGCTTAGAGTCGGGAGCTACCGGGGAGCTGTTTTTT
cdr3_aa: CASSLESGATGELFF

j_call: TRBJ1-1
clone_size: .
v_call: TRBV2
d_call: .
cdr3_nt: TGTGCCAGCAGCCTACGGGGGGCGGTGGGGAACACTGAAGCTTTCTTT
cdr3_aa: CASSLRGAVGNTEAFF

j_call: TRBJ1-5
clone_size: .
v_call: TRBV27
d_call: .
cdr3_nt: TGTGCCAGCAGTGAAATTGAGGGGACTACCCAGAATTTT
cdr3_aa: CASSEIEGTTQNF

j_call: TRBJ2-7
clone_size: .
v_call: TRBV27
d_call: .
cdr3_nt: TGTGCCAGCAGTTTTCGTCGATTGGGCCGGTACGAGCAGTACTTC
cdr3_aa: CASSFRRLGRYEQYF

j_call: TRBJ2-7
clone_size: .
v_call: TRBV5-1
d_call: TRBD1
cdr3_nt: TGCGCCAGCAGCTTGGAAGGACAGGTTAACTACGAGCAGTACTTC
cdr3_aa: CASSLEGQVNYEQYF

j_call: TRBJ1-2
clone_size: .
v_call: TRBV4-3
d_call: .
cdr3_nt: TGCGCCAGCAGCCAAGATGGGGCAGCCTCTAACTATGGCTACACCTTC
cdr3_aa: CASSQDGAASNYGYTF

j_call: TRBJ2-3
clone_size: .
v_call: TRBV5-1
d_call: TRBD2
cdr3_nt: TGCGCCAGCAGCTTGGATGCGGCGGGGGGCCTCACAGATACGCAGTATTTT
cdr3_aa: CASSLDAAGGLTDTQYF

j_call: TRBJ2-2
clone_size: .
v_call: TRBV28
d_call: .
cdr3_nt: TGTGCCAGCAGTTTTCGGGGGTTTGGGGAGCTGTTTTTT
cdr3_aa: CASSFRGFGELFF

j_call: TRBJ1-1
clone_size: once
v_call: TRBV27
d_call: TRBD1
cdr3_nt: TGTGCCAGCAGTTCCCGGACAGGGAGAGGTACTGAAGCTTTCTTT
cdr3_aa: CASSSRTGRGTEAFF

j_call: TRBJ2-2
clone_size: .
v_call: TRBV15
d_call: .
cdr3_nt: TGTGCCACCAGCAGAGAAGGGGGTCTGGACGGGGAGCTGTTTTTT
cdr3_aa: CATSREGGLDGELFF

j_call: TRBJ1-2
clone_size: .
v_call: TRBV9
d_call: TRBD1
cdr3_nt: TGTGCCAGCAGCCCGCGACAGGGGAGGGACTATGGCTACACCTTC
cdr3_aa: CASSPRQGRDYGYTF

j_call: TRBJ2-1
clone_size: .
v_call: TRBV6-1
d_call: TRBD1
cdr3_nt: TGTGCCAGCAGTGAAGAGGACAGGGGATACTACAATGAGCAGTTCTTC
cdr3_aa: CASSEEDRGYYNEQFF

j_call: TRBJ1-5
clone_size: .
v_call: TRBV2
d_call: .
cdr3_nt: TGTGCCAGCAGTCCCCCGGCCCGGGGGCCCCAGCATTTT
cdr3_aa: CASSPPARGPQHF

j_call: TRBJ2-1
clone_size: .
v_call: TRBV5-1
d_call: .
cdr3_nt: TGCGCCAGCAGCTTGGCGTCAACCGGGGACTCTCGCTACAATGAGCAGTTCTTC
cdr3_aa: CASSLASTGDSRYNEQFF

j_call: TRBJ2-1
clone_size: .
v_call: TRBV10-3
d_call: TRBD1
cdr3_nt: TGTGCCATCAGTGAGTTGACAGGGAAATACAGTGAGCAGTTCTTC
cdr3_aa: CAISELTGKYSEQFF

j_call: TRBJ1-1
clone_size: few
v_call: TRBV5-1
d_call: .
cdr3_nt: TGCGCCAGCAGCCTTTACCAGGGGTCGATGAACACTGAAGCTTTCTTT
cdr3_aa: CASSLYQGSMNTEAFF

j_call: TRBJ2-2
clone_size: .
v_call: TRBV7-2
d_call: TRBD2
cdr3_nt: TGTGCCAGCAGCTTAGTGACTAGCGGGAATCCCGGGGAGCTGTTTTTT
cdr3_aa: CASSLVTSGNPGELFF

j_call: TRBJ1-1
clone_size: .
v_call: TRBV28
d_call: .
cdr3_nt: TGTGCCAGCATCTCGGGGATCACTGAAGCTTTCTTT
cdr3_aa: CASISGITEAFF

j_call: TRBJ1-1
clone_size: .
v_call: TRBV5-4
d_call: .
cdr3_nt: TGTGCCAGCAGCTTGGGGGGGCAAGACACTGAAGCTTTCTTT
cdr3_aa: CASSLGGQDTEAFF

j_call: TRBJ2-7
clone_size: .
v_call: TRBV23-1
d_call: .
cdr3_nt: TGCGCCAGCAGTCTAGGAAGGAGTTGCAGGGATCCCGAGCAGTACTTC
cdr3_aa: CASSLGRSCRDPEQYF

j_call: TRBJ2-7
clone_size: .
v_call: TRBV4-2
d_call: TRBD1
cdr3_nt: TGTGCCAGCAGCCAAGGACAGGGGGCCCCCTCCTACGAGCAGTACTTC
cdr3_aa: CASSQGQGAPSYEQYF

j_call: TRBJ1-4
clone_size: .
v_call: TRBV2
d_call: .
cdr3_nt: TGTGCCAGCACCTCGAGGAGATACCAGGAAAAACTGTTTTTT
cdr3_aa: CASTSRRYQEKLFF

j_call: TRBJ1-1
clone_size: few
v_call: TRBV4-1
d_call: .
cdr3_nt: TGCGCCAGCAGCCAGAGTCAGGGGAACACTGAAGCTTTCTTT
cdr3_aa: CASSQSQGNTEAFF

j_call: TRBJ1-4
clone_size: once
v_call: TRBV28
d_call: .
cdr3_nt: TGTGCCAGCAGTTTACCGGGAGATCATGAAAAACTGTTTTTT
cdr3_aa: CASSLPGDHEKLFF

j_call: TRBJ2-7
clone_size: once
v_call: TRBV6-6
d_call: .
cdr3_nt: TGTGCCAGCAGTTCAGGGTACCACGAGCAGTACTTC
cdr3_aa: CASSSGYHEQYF

j_call: TRBJ2-2
clone_size: .
v_call: TRBV30
d_call: TRBD2
cdr3_nt: TGTGCCTGGAGTTTAGCGGGAGGAGACCTGTTTTTT
cdr3_aa: CAWSLAGGDLFF

j_call: TRBJ1-5
clone_size: .
v_call: TRBV2
d_call: .
cdr3_nt: TGTGCCAGCAGCATACAGGGTAGTCAGCCCCAGCATTTT
cdr3_aa: CASSIQGSQPQHF

j_call: TRBJ1-4
clone_size: few
v_call: TRBV18
d_call: TRBD1
cdr3_nt: TGTGCCAGCTCACCTCAGAGACAGGGGACTAATGAAAAACTGTTTTTT
cdr3_aa: CASSPQRQGTNEKLFF

j_call: TRBJ1-1
clone_size: .
v_call: TRBV5-1
d_call: .
cdr3_nt: TGCGCCAGCAGCCCAGGTGTCGGGGTCTCGGACACTGAAGCTTTCTTT
cdr3_aa: CASSPGVGVSDTEAFF

j_call: TRBJ1-1
clone_size: once
v_call: TRBV10-3
d_call: TRBD1
cdr3_nt: TGTGCCATCAGTGAGGTCGGACAGGGAGGGTCCCTCAACACTGAAGCTTTCTTT
cdr3_aa: CAISEVGQGGSLNTEAFF

j_call: TRBJ2-7
clone_size: .
v_call: TRBV4-3
d_call: TRBD2
cdr3_nt: TGCGCCAGCAGCCCCGGGGGGGGCTACGAGCAGTACTTC
cdr3_aa: CASSPGGGYEQYF

j_call: TRBJ1-1
clone_size: .
v_call: TRBV7-9
d_call: .
cdr3_nt: TGTGCCAGCAGGACGAGGAGGGAAGGCACTGAAGCTTTCTTT
cdr3_aa: CASRTRREGTEAFF

j_call: TRBJ2-5
clone_size: .
v_call: TRBV28
d_call: TRBD2
cdr3_nt: TGTGCCAGCAAGACCGCGGGACTAGCGAACCGGGGCGGGGAGACCCAGTACTTC
cdr3_aa: CASKTAGLANRGGETQYF

j_call: TRBJ1-4
clone_size: .
v_call: TRBV27
d_call: TRBD1
cdr3_nt: TGTGCCAGCAGTTTATCGGGGGACAGAGGGAAACTGTTTTTT
cdr3_aa: CASSLSGDRGKLFF

j_call: TRBJ2-7
clone_size: .
v_call: TRBV2
d_call: .
cdr3_nt: TGTGCCAGCAGTGTATACAGGCCCTCCTACGAGCAGTACTTC
cdr3_aa: CASSVYRPSYEQYF

j_call: TRBJ1-2
clone_size: .
v_call: TRBV4-1
d_call: TRBD1
cdr3_nt: TGCGCCAGCAGCCAAGGGACAGGGGTTGGCTACACCTTC
cdr3_aa: CASSQGTGVGYTF

j_call: TRBJ2-3
clone_size: .
v_call: TRBV19
d_call: .
cdr3_nt: TGTGCCAGTAGTAACGGGGATTTCACAGATACGCAGTATTTT
cdr3_aa: CASSNGDFTDTQYF

j_call: TRBJ2-5
clone_size: .
v_call: TRBV18
d_call: TRBD2
cdr3_nt: TGTGCCAGCTCAAGGGCCGGGACTAGCCTCGAGACCCAGTACTTC
cdr3_aa: CASSRAGTSLETQYF

j_call: TRBJ1-1
clone_size: few
v_call: TRBV19
d_call: .
cdr3_nt: TGTGCCAGTAAGGGGCAGGGTTTCACTGAAGCTTTCTTT
cdr3_aa: CASKGQGFTEAFF

j_call: TRBJ1-2
clone_size: .
v_call: TRBV7-2
d_call: .
cdr3_nt: TGTGCCAGCAGCTTAATTGTTCAGGCACCAAACTATGGCTACACCTTC
cdr3_aa: CASSLIVQAPNYGYTF

j_call: TRBJ1-2
clone_size: .
v_call: TRBV25-1
d_call: .
cdr3_nt: TGTGCCAGCAGTCGGGGATTGGATGGCTACACCTTC
cdr3_aa: CASSRGLDGYTF

j_call: TRBJ1-2
clone_size: once
v_call: TRBV4-3
d_call: TRBD1
cdr3_nt: TGCGCCAGCAGCCAAGTTACAGGGGGTAACTATGGCTACACCTTC
cdr3_aa: CASSQVTGGNYGYTF

j_call: TRBJ2-4
clone_size: few
v_call: TRBV5-1
d_call: .
cdr3_nt: TGCGCCAGCAGCATAGACCCCCAGCAGGACATTCAGTACTTC
cdr3_aa: CASSIDPQQDIQYF

j_call: TRBJ1-4
clone_size: .
v_call: TRBV7-2
d_call: TRBD1
cdr3_nt: TGTGCCAGCAGTCTCCCGGGACAGGGAAGGGAAAAACTGTTTTTT
cdr3_aa: CASSLPGQGREKLFF

j_call: TRBJ2-7
clone_size: .
v_call: TRBV5-1
d_call: TRBD1
cdr3_nt: TGCGCCAGCAGCTTGGGGACAGGGGGCCTACCGATATACGAGCAGTACTTC
cdr3_aa: CASSLGTGGLPIYEQYF

j_call: TRBJ2-4
clone_size: .
v_call: TRBV15
d_call: TRBD1
cdr3_nt: TGTGCCACCAGCAGAGATCCCCCGGGACAGGGATCCAAAAACATTCAGTACTTC
cdr3_aa: CATSRDPPGQGSKNIQYF

j_call: TRBJ1-2
clone_size: few
v_call: TRBV19
d_call: .
cdr3_nt: TGTGCCAGTAGTATAGATAAACCAGGGATGTATGGCTACACCTTC
cdr3_aa: CASSIDKPGMYGYTF

j_call: TRBJ2-5
clone_size: .
v_call: TRBV6-5
d_call: .
cdr3_nt: TGTGCCAGCAGTTACTCGGGCTTTGAGTACTTC
cdr3_aa: CASSYSGFEYF

j_call: TRBJ1-2
clone_size: .
v_call: TRBV14
d_call: .
cdr3_nt: TGTGCCAGCAGCCCGACAGGAATCTATGGCTACACCTTC
cdr3_aa: CASSPTGIYGYTF

j_call: TRBJ1-5
clone_size: .
v_call: TRBV11-2
d_call: .
cdr3_nt: TGTGCCAGCAGCTCCTTCGGGGGGGCTGATCAGCCCCAGCATTTT
cdr3_aa: CASSSFGGADQPQHF

j_call: TRBJ2-1
clone_size: .
v_call: TRBV6-5
d_call: .
cdr3_nt: TGTGCCAGCAGCCCTCCGGGGGGCCCTCAGAATGAGCAGTTCTTC
cdr3_aa: CASSPPGGPQNEQFF

j_call: TRBJ1-2
clone_size: .
v_call: TRBV6-1
d_call: .
cdr3_nt: TGTGCCAGCAGTGATTATGGACAGCAAAACGATGGCTACACCTTC
cdr3_aa: CASSDYGQQNDGYTF

j_call: TRBJ2-5
clone_size: .
v_call: TRBV28
d_call: TRBD2
cdr3_nt: TGTGCCAGCAGTTTAAGGCCTAGCGGGAGGGAGACCCAGTACTTC
cdr3_aa: CASSLRPSGRETQYF

j_call: TRBJ2-7
clone_size: .
v_call: TRBV11-2
d_call: .
cdr3_nt: TGTGCCAGCAGCCTAAGGACAGATGAGCAGTACTTC
cdr3_aa: CASSLRTDEQYF